The 20 T cell receptor beta chains below all came from one sample that was sequenced in a study of T cells in Graves' hyperthyroidism and ophthalmopathy (dated by TCRdb to the late 2010s). The library was produced with multiplex PCR. Sequencing took place on an Illumina HiSeq 2000. The TCR beta CDR3 regions were amplified from RNA transcripts. For the first round of RT-PCR on the TCR CDR3, the HTBI primer set was used together with the Qiagen OneStep RT-PCR kit. Clones were called with MiXCR by TCRdb after fastp trimmed the public reads at Q25, and only in-frame beta chains were retained. Each CDR3 protein gets just one entry, which takes the most common genes and DNA from the rows behind it. The sample table contains hundreds of thousands of distinct CDR3 sequences; only one count was recorded for around 13% of them. 9.5% to 13% of the sample rests with the top ten. The sequencing sample was made of blood. The receptors were gathered from a young woman with Graves' hyperthyroidism.

This clonotype has a count of ten or more. This chain joins TRBV5-5 and TRBJ1-2; D is perhaps TRBD1 (6 bases). This CDR3 is built from 13 residues. Deletions cut 6 bases from V and 6 bases from J, with 15 bases between. Looked up from germline, CDR1 is SGHKS and CDR2 is YYEKEE (reference sequence). The CDR3 sequence: CASKTGARNGYTF. In DNA, the CDR3 is TGTGCCAGCAAGACAGGAGCGAGAAATGGCTACACCTTC.

The chain uses TRBV29-1 and TRBJ2-7, with D uncertain. Between the trimmed V and J ends, which lost 3 bases and 6 bases, there was a span of 9 bases. This CDR3 region has 11 residues. Germline CDR1 and CDR2: SQVTM and ANQGSEA. The CDR3: CSVEGQREQYF. CDR3 coding DNA: TGCAGCGTTGAGGGCCAACGCGAGCAGTACTTC.

This clonotype was counted only a few times. V is TRBV6-5 and J is TRBJ1-4, with unresolved D. Trimming took off 0 bases at V and 8 bases at J, with 13 bases between the two ends. This CDR3 contains 15 residues. The V gene's germline CDR1 is MNHEY and CDR2 SVGAGI. This CDR3 is CASSYSAVSWEKLFF. The CDR3 region has the DNA TGTGCCAGCAGTTACTCAGCAGTCTCGTGGGAAAAACTGTTTTTT.

This clonotype has more than one count but fewer than ten. The chain recombines TRBV11-3 with TRBJ2-2; D ambiguous. The germline V and J ends were trimmed by 0 bases and 3 bases, with 5 bases remaining between them. The CDR3 runs to 14 residues. CDR1 is SGHNT and CDR2 is YENEEA in the germline V gene. CDR3 protein: CASSLDMYTGELFF. CDR3 coding DNA: TGTGCCAGCAGCTTAGATATGTACACCGGGGAGCTGTTTTTT. Variable domain in full (rest from reference TRBV11-3 and TRBJ2-2): EAGVVQSPRYKIIEKKQPVAFWCNPISGHNTLYWYLQNLGQGPELLIRYENEEAVDDSQLPKDRFSAERLKGVDSTLKIQPAELGDSAVYLCASSLDMYTGELFFGEGSRLTVL.

The chain links TRBV5-1 to TRBJ1-1, with no clear D. The germline gives CDR1 SGHRS, CDR2 YFSETQ. V lost 5 bases and J lost 0, with 14 bases in between. The CDR3 runs 15 residues. CDR3 in DNA: TGCGCCAGCAGTCGTGTACCCGTGATGAACACTGAAGCTTTCTTT. Protein sequence: CASSRVPVMNTEAFF.

The sample holds a few counts of this clonotype. The junction differs from germline at one of its ends, possibly a read error. The V call is TRBV27, the J call TRBJ2-1; possibly TRBD2 for D (6 bases). CDR1 and CDR2 (germline): MNHEY, SMNVEV (reference sequence). The CDR3 is 15 amino acids. The CDR3 nucleotides read TGTACCAGCAGTTTAGGCCTAGCGCCCTACAATGAGCAGTTCTTC. This translates into CTSSLGLAPYNEQFF.

This chain links TRBV7-9 with TRBJ1-1; D not resolved. The germline V gene encodes CDR1 SEHNR and CDR2 FQNEAQ (reference sequence). CDR3 length: 14 amino acids. V dropped 5 bases and J dropped 13 bases, with 23 bases sitting between them. The CDR3 coding sequence is TGTGCCAGCAGCCGGTTTGAGGACCGGAGTCGGGATTTCTTT. Protein sequence: CASSRFEDRSRDFF.

This clonotype was detected only a few times. The CDR3 loop reads CASSIASLGAYEQYF. In DNA form, the CDR3 reads TGTGCCAGTAGTATCGCGAGTCTCGGGGCCTACGAGCAGTACTTC. V is TRBV19 and J is TRBJ2-7, with D tentatively TRBD2 (5 bases). Deletions cut 3 bases from V and 2 bases from J, with 14 bases between. This CDR3 spans 15 amino acids. CDR1 and CDR2 (germline): LNHDA, SQIVND (reference sequence).

DNA for the CDR3: TGTGCCAGCAGCTTAGTTCGGGGGAGGAACACCGGGGAGCTGTTTTTT. Its protein product is CASSLVRGRNTGELFF. V gene TRBV11-2 combines with J gene TRBJ2-2; tentatively, D is TRBD2 (6 bases). Germline assignment: CDR1 SGHAT and CDR2 FQNNGV. The CDR3 sequence is 16 residues long. V gave up 1 base and J gave up 1 base, with 10 bases separating them.

This clonotype came up many times. This rearrangement joins TRBV3-1 to TRBJ2-2; D may correspond to TRBD1 or TRBD2 (5 bases each). Germline CDR1 reads LGHDT; CDR2 reads YNNKEL (reference sequence). Trimming took 8 bases from V and 2 from J, leaving 12 bases between them. This CDR3 spans 14 amino acids. CDR3 in DNA: TGTGCCAGCGGGTCCCGGGACAACACCGGGGAGCTGTTTTTT. Encoded protein: CASGSRDNTGELFF.

This clonotype has more than one count but fewer than ten. The chain is built from TRBV20-1 and TRBJ2-1; 12 bases match TRBD2. Trimming at V came to 1 base and at J to 7 bases, leaving 8 bases not matched to a gene. Germline V gene sequence: CDR1 DFQATT, CDR2 SNEGSKA (reference sequence). The CDR3 contains 16 residues. The CDR3: CSARGQTSGRENEQFF. The CDR3 DNA reads as TGCAGTGCTAGAGGACAGACTAGCGGGAGAGAGAATGAGCAGTTCTTC.

This clonotype has a count of ten or more. This chain links TRBV12-3 or TRBV12-4 with TRBJ1-2; D is perhaps TRBD1 (5 bases). V lost 6 bases, J lost 7 bases, and 12 bases lay in between. The length of the CDR3 is 12 residues. The CDR3: CASREMGLGYTF. The CDR3 region has the DNA TGTGCCAGCAGGGAAATGGGGCTTGGCTACACCTTC.

The chain couples TRBV20-1 to TRBJ2-2; 10 positions agree with TRBD2. With V trimmed by 4 bases and J by 3 bases, 8 bases remained unmatched. Germline V lookup: CDR1 DFQATT, CDR2 SNEGSKA (reference sequence). This CDR3 comprises 16 residues. The CDR3 nucleotides are TGCAGTGCTAAGGAGCGGGAGGGCCCCGACACCGGGGAGCTGTTTTTT. This translates into CSAKEREGPDTGELFF.

This clonotype was counted many times. This chain links TRBV20-1 with TRBJ2-5; 7 positions match TRBD2. Germline V lookup: CDR1 DFQATT, CDR2 SNEGSKA (reference sequence). This CDR3 comprises 15 residues. The trim removed 4 bases at V and 1 base at J, leaving 9 bases unmatched. Here the CDR3 reads CSAIQEGGFQETQYF. CDR3 in DNA: TGCAGTGCTATCCAGGAGGGAGGGTTCCAAGAGACCCAGTACTTC.

A few counts support this clonotype. The gene calls are TRBV30 and TRBJ2-1; 14 bases are a match to TRBD2. The CDR3 is made up of 14 amino acids. Germline V gene sequence: CDR1 GTSNPN, CDR2 SVGIG (reference sequence). Trimming at V came to 5 bases and at J to 11 bases, leaving 8 bases not matched to a gene. Here the CDR3 DNA reads TGTGCCTGGTCTCTCGGGACTAGCGGGAGTAAGCAGTTCTTC. Residues: CAWSLGTSGSKQFF.

This clonotype was counted at least ten times. The chain is built from TRBV12-3 or TRBV12-4 and TRBJ1-6, with D possibly TRBD1 on 5 matching bases. V gave up 6 bases and J gave up 7 bases, with 10 bases separating them. The CDR3 covers 13 residues. CDR3 nucleotide sequence: TGTGCCAGCAGCCCCAGACAGAATTCACCCCTCCACTTT. This gives the protein CASSPRQNSPLHF.

This clonotype was detected only a few times. The rearrangement joins TRBV4-3 to TRBJ2-3; 13 bases are a match to TRBD2. The J segment lost 5 bases and the V segment lost 4 bases, leaving 6 bases of the junction unmatched. Germline loops: CDR1 LGHNA, CDR2 YSLEER. The CDR3 consists of 16 residues. CDR3 DNA sequence: TGCGCCAGCAGCCCAGGGACTAGCGGGATCGGAGATACGCAGTATTTT. It specifies CASSPGTSGIGDTQYF.

This clonotype was detected ten times or more. The chain is built from TRBV6-4 and TRBJ2-1, with 14 bases that match TRBD2. This CDR3 contains 15 residues. Germline trimming cut 4 bases from V and 10 bases from J; bases unmatched to any gene: 6. Germline V CDR1 and CDR2: MRHNA, SNTAGT. CDR3 DNA: TGTGCCAGCAGTGGGGGACTAGCGGGAGTTGGGGAGCAGTTCTTC. It encodes CASSGGLAGVGEQFF.

The V gene is TRBV7-9, the J gene TRBJ2-1, with 16 bases matching TRBD2. The CDR3 extends over 17 amino acids. The V and J ends lost 4 bases and 7 bases, in that order; junction bases with no gene match: 7. Germline CDR1 is SEHNR and CDR2 is FQNEAQ (reference sequence). This CDR3 is CASSWGLAGGPGNEQFF. In DNA form, the CDR3 reads TGTGCCAGCAGCTGGGGACTAGCGGGAGGGCCAGGGAATGAGCAGTTCTTC.

With respect to this clonotype: The CDR3 carries no conserved terminal phenylalanine or tryptophan, so it likely arises from a read error. The chain carries TRBV7-9 and TRBJ2-3; the D gene is possibly TRBD2 (7 bases). The V gene's germline CDR1 is SEHNR and CDR2 FQNEAQ (reference sequence). Deletions cut 2 bases from V and 4 bases from J, with 19 bases between. CDR3 size: 17 residues. The CDR3 protein is CASSLFVGGPGADTQYS. In nucleotides, the CDR3 is TGTGCCAGCAGCTTATTCGTGGGAGGGCCAGGGGCAGATACGCAGTATTCT.